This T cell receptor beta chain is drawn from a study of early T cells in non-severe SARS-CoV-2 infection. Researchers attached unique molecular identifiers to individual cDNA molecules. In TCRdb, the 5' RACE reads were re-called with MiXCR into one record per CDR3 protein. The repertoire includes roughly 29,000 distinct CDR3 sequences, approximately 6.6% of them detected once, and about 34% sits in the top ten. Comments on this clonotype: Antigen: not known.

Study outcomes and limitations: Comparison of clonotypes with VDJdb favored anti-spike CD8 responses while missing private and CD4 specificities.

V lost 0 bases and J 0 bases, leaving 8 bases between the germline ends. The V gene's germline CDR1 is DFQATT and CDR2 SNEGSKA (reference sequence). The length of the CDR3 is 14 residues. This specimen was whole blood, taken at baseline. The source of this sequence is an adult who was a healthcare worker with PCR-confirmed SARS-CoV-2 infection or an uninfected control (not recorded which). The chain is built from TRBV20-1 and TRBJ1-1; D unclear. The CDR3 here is CSARDLRMNTEAFF. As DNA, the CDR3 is TGCAGTGCTAGAGATTTACGGATGAACACTGAAGCTTTCTTT.